This T cell receptor beta chain was profiled in a study of shared clonotypes between healthy human individuals. Losses at the gene ends were 2 bases for V and 2 bases for J; bases not matched to a gene: 4. CDR1 is MNHNY, CDR2 SVGAGI, per germline (reference sequence). The CDR3 loop spans 15 amino acids. Produced via immunoSEQ multiplex PCR; TCRdb's table is partial and in-frame only. The sample consists of more than 2 million clones, 95% of them appearing once. Findings and limits, study-wide: Naive CD4 clonotype sharing across a handful of donors was 4.5% to 6%. The study found lower generation probabilities in non-shared clonotypes than in those shared by all four donors.

As concerns this clone: The antigen is undetermined.

The clonotype was recovered from a man aged 18 to 35 in good health. What was sequenced was naive CD4+ T cells sorted from blood. Subset noted: CD45RA+ positively selected. V gene TRBV6-6 combines with J gene TRBJ2-7; 9 bases are shared with TRBD1. In DNA, the CDR3 is TGTGCCAGCAGTTACGTAGGGACAGGGACCTACGAGCAGTACTTC. This translates into CASSYVGTGTYEQYF.